The 5 T cell receptor beta chains below all came from one sample that was sequenced in a study of cytomegalovirus exposure and HLA in healthy donors. Both 60 Vbeta primers and 13 Jbeta primers went into the PCR. Measured with immunoSEQ multiplex PCR; TCRdb has only the in-frame clones, and not every one. The sample includes about 120,000 clones, approximately 80% of them seen just once. The specimen was PBMCs. The receptors derive from a middle-aged man in good health and CMV-seropositive.

The chain links TRBV11-2 to TRBJ2-1; possible D gene TRBD1, 5 bases. V shed 2 bases and J shed 1 base, with 12 bases lying between them. The CDR3 length is 16 residues. CDR1 is SGHAT, CDR2 FQNNGV, per germline. For the CDR3, the DNA is TGTGCCAGCAGCTTATATATCCAGGGATCCTACAATGAGCAGTTCTTC. Translating it yields CASSLYIQGSYNEQFF.

The chain employs TRBV10-3 and TRBJ1-2, with a possible D match to TRBD1 (5 bases). Germline V gene sequence: CDR1 ENHRY, CDR2 SYGVKD. The CDR3 extends over 12 amino acids. V was shortened by 6 bases and J by 6 bases, with 11 bases between the two germline ends. CDR3: CAIRLQGDGYTF. Here the CDR3 DNA reads TGTGCCATCAGATTGCAGGGCGATGGCTACACCTTC.

The chain couples TRBV14 to TRBJ2-1; no definite D call. CDR1 is SGHDN and CDR2 is FVKESK in the germline V gene. V shed 0 bases and J shed 5 bases, with 17 bases lying between them. CDR3 size: 17 residues. CDR3 sequence: CASSQDRSFAMNNEQFF. In DNA form, the CDR3 reads TGTGCCAGCAGCCAAGATCGGAGTTTTGCCATGAACAATGAGCAGTTCTTC.

The chain combines TRBV25-1 with TRBJ2-5; 7 bases fit TRBD2. The V and J ends lost 5 bases and 1 base, in that order; junction bases with no gene match: 7. Germline lookup yields CDR1 MGHDK and CDR2 SYGVNS. This CDR3 is built from 15 residues. The CDR3 region is CASSHQAGPQETQYF. The CDR3 nucleotides are TGTGCCAGCAGTCATCAAGCGGGGCCCCAAGAGACCCAGTACTTC.

The chain joins TRBV5-6 to TRBJ1-5; TRBD1 agrees at 11 bases. The J segment lost 6 bases and the V segment lost 4 bases, leaving 6 bases of the junction unmatched. The CDR3 spans 15 residues. CDR1 SGHDT and CDR2 YYEEEE come from the germline V gene. CDR3 sequence reads: CASSLGTGGGQPQHF. DNA for the CDR3: TGTGCCAGCAGCCTCGGGACAGGGGGTGGTCAGCCCCAGCATTTT.